This T cell receptor (beta chain) was identified during a study of spatial heterogeneity in lung cancer (dated by TCRdb to the late 2010s). About the study as a whole: Beta-chain transcripts were consistently detected in greater numbers than alpha-chain transcripts, which likely reflects a higher abundance of beta-chain transcripts. At surgery, both alpha and beta chains were TCR-sequenced in roughly 230 tumor regions, fewer than 85 matched nontumor lung samples and around 50 PBMC samples. In the raw uncorrected reads, each unique combination of TCR and UMI appeared on average more than ten times. In non-small cell lung cancer, the study quantitatively compared TCR alpha and beta repertoires across several tumor regions, matched nontumor lung, and blood. In tumor regions, TCR transcript counts showed a strong correlation with a T cell transcriptional module score derived from matched bulk RNA-seq. The study linked features of the TCR repertoire to counts of nonsynonymous mutations, which were determined by whole-exome sequencing of tumor tissue. Study-wide conclusions, independent of this receptor: The count of ubiquitous expanded TCRs correlated with the count of ubiquitous nonsynonymous mutations, and the count of regional expanded TCRs correlated with the count of regional nonsynonymous mutations. Additional single-cell paired TCR alpha and beta sequencing was considered necessary to confirm, at a functional level, the hypothesis that regional TCRs recognize regional mutations. TCR-seq coverage of tumor T cells was estimated to be only approximately 7% for alpha chains and more than 11% for beta chains. The number of expanded intratumoral alpha and beta TCRs correlated with the tumor nonsynonymous mutation count.

The library came from 5' RACE. Reads for this sample came from a NextSeq 500. To allow correction of PCR and sequencing errors, the TCR library protocol tagged every TCR cDNA molecule with a unique molecular identifier. Under the source paper's analysis protocol: TCR identification, UMI-based error correction and CDR3 extraction were performed with Decombinator tools. TCRs above a frequency of 2 per 1,000, corresponding to the top 1% of the tumor frequency distribution, were defined as expanded. Expanded tumor TCRs statistically deemed absent (corrected P<0.05) from at least one tumor region were classed as regional, and all other expanded tumor TCRs were classed as ubiquitous. Renyi diversity was computed with the R vegan package after each repertoire had been subsampled 100 times to 5,000 TCRs. To build CDR3 similarity networks, amino acid triplet string-kernel similarity was used, and CDR3s were connected when their pairwise similarity was above 0.82. TCRdb cleaned the public reads at Q25 with fastp, built clones with MiXCR and kept in-frame beta chains. CDR3 protein sequences are deduplicated, and each keeps its most common genes and DNA. In this record, the V and J calls reflect TCRdb's handling and not the investigators' own analysis. The sample data list 1,500 to 1,800 distinct CDR3 sequences, and less than 11% of these were observed just once. The ten top clones hold about 29% of the sample.

In this sample, this clonotype turned up a few times. Its antigen has not been determined. Per-nucleotide qualities are absent, and no much larger clonotype sits a single base away. The CDR1 and CDR2 encoded by the germline V gene (reference sequence) are DFQATT and SNEGSKA. Here V drops 6 bases and J drops 3 bases, and the junction holds 4 bases not matched to any gene. Measured from the cysteine to the phenylalanine, the CDR3 is 13 residues long. Only the CDR3 part of the read is kept: 39 bases, read in frame from the first base. The time point label on this specimen signifies: sample taken at primary tumor resection. Samples were obtained from 70 to 85 patients with early-stage, untreated non-small cell lung cancer from the lung TRACERx cohort. TCR sequencing used whole RNA extracted from tumor and nontumor lung tissue, or from cryopreserved PBMC samples, without cell sorting. A patient was chosen for TCR sequencing only when enough RNA was available from at least two tumor regions. Before selection, tumor and adjacent nontumor lung specimens were reviewed by a lung pathologist.

The receptor was isolated from a female donor with early-stage non-small cell lung cancer. The sequencing used lung tumor tissue, collected at surgery. The rearrangement joined TRBV20-1 to TRBJ2-1; the junction holds 8 bases that match TRBD1. The CDR3 reads CSAPTGDYNEQFF. The nucleotides are TGCAGTGCACCGACAGGGGACTACAATGAGCAGTTCTTC.